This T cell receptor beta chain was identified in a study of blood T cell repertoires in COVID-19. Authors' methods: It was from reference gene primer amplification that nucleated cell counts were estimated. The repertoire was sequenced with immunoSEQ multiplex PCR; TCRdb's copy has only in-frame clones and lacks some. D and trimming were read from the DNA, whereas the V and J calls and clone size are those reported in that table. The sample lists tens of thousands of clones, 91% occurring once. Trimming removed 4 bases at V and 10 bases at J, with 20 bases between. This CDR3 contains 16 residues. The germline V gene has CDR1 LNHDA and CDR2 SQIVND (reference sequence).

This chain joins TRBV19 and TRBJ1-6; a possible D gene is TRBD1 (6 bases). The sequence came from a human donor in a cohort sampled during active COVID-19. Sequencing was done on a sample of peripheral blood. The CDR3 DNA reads TGTGCCAGTAGTACCCTACCCAGGCAGGGGCGCTCACCCCTCCACTTT. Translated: CASSTLPRQGRSPLHF.